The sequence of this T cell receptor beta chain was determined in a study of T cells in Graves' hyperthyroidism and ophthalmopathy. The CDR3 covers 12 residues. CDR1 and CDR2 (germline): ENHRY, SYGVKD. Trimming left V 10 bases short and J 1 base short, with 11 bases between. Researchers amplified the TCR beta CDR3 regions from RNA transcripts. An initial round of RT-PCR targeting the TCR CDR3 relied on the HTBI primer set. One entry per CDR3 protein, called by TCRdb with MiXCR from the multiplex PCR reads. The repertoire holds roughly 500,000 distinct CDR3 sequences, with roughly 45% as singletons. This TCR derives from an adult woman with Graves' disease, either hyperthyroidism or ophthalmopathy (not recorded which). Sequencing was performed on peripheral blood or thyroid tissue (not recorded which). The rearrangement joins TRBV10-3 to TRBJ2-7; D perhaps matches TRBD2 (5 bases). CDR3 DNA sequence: TGTGCCAGCACGGGGTCTTCCTACGAGCAGTACTTC. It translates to CASTGSSYEQYF.